One T cell receptor beta chain is described in this entry. Its antigen is not identified. The donors were members of the validation cohort, which comprised 120 subjects and was separate from the first cohort of roughly 700 subjects. The assay was immunoSEQ multiplex PCR, and TCRdb's table has in-frame clones only and misses some. The sample has 150,000 to 200,000 clones, about four fifths seen once. The data were taken from a study of cytomegalovirus exposure and HLA in healthy donors. Study overall: The approximately 130 validation repertoires matched the roughly 650 first-cohort repertoires in platform, a later analysis reported. Study-wide findings and caveats: Rarity held for most TCR sequences, but there were some public TCRs that occurred in many donors. There were 150 or so TCR beta chains listed as cytomegalovirus-associated.

The source is a man between 18 and 29 years old in good health and CMV-seropositive. The sample consisted of PBMCs.

As DNA, the CDR3 is TGTGCCAGCAGCATGCTAGCGGGAGGCAGCACAGATACGCAGTATTTT. This codes for CASSMLAGGSTDTQYF. This chain connects TRBV5-6 to TRBJ2-3, with 11 positions matching TRBD2. This CDR3 is built from 16 residues. Germline V gene data show CDR1 as SGHDT and CDR2 as YYEEEE. The V and J ends lost 4 bases and 0 bases, in that order; junction bases with no gene match: 4. Based on the CDR3 plus reference TRBV5-6 and TRBJ2-3, the full variable domain is DAGVTQSPTHLIKTRGQQVTLRCSPKSGHDTVSWYQQALGQGPQFIFQYYEEEERQRGNFPDRFSGHQFPNYSSELNVNALLLGDSALYLCASSMLAGGSTDTQYFGPGTRLTVL.